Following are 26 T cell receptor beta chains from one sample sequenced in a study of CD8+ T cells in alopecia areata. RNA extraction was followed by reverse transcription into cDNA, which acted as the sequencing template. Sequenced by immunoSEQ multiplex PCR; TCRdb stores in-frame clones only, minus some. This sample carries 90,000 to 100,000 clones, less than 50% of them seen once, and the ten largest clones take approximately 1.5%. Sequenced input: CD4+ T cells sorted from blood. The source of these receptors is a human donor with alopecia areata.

This CDR3 reads CASSQGLAGGNEQFF. CDR3 nucleotides: TGCGCCAGCAGCCAAGGACTAGCGGGAGGGAATGAGCAGTTCTTC. The chain joins TRBV4-1 to TRBJ2-1; 14 positions match TRBD2. Losses at the gene ends were 1 base for V and 7 bases for J; bases not matched to a gene: 0. The CDR3 is 15 amino acids. Germline CDR1 MGHRA, CDR2 YSYEKL.

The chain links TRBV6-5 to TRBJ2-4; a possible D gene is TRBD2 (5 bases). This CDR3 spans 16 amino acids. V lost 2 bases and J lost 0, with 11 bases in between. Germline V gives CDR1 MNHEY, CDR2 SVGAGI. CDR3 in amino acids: CASSYRLARAKNIQYF. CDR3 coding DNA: TGTGCCAGCAGTTACCGGTTAGCGAGAGCCAAAAACATTCAGTACTTC.

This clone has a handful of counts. This chain's CDR3 is CASSQGQGYSPLHF. CDR3 DNA: TGCGCCAGCAGCCAGGGACAGGGTTATTCACCCCTCCACTTT. This sequence joins TRBV4-3 and TRBJ1-6; 9 bases match TRBD1. Per germline, CDR1 LGHNA and CDR2 YSLEER. J gave up 8 bases and V 3 bases, and 2 bases lay outside the gene matches. This CDR3 has 14 residues.

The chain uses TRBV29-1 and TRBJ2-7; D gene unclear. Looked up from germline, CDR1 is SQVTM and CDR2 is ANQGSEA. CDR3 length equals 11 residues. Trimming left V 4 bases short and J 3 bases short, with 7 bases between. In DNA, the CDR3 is TGCAGCGTTGCACTTAGCTACGAGCAGTACTTC. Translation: CSVALSYEQYF.

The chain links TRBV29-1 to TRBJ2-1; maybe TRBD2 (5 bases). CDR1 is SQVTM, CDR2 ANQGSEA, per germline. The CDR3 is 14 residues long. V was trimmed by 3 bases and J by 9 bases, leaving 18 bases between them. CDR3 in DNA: TGCAGCGTTGAGAGGGTATCGGCGTCGGGTGAGCAGTTCTTC. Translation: CSVERVSASGEQFF.

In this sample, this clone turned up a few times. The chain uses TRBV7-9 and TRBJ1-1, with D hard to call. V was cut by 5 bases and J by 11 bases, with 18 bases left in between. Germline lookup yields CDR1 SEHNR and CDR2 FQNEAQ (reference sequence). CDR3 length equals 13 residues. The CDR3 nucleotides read TGTGCCAGCAGCCACCCGGACGGAGGAATGGCTTTCTTT. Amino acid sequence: CASSHPDGGMAFF.

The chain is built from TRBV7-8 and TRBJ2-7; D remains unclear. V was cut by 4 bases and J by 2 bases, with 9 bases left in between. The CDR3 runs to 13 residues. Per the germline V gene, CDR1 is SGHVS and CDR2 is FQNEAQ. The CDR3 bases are TGTGCCAGCAGCTCCAGTGGGCCCTACGAGCAGTACTTC. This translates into CASSSSGPYEQYF.

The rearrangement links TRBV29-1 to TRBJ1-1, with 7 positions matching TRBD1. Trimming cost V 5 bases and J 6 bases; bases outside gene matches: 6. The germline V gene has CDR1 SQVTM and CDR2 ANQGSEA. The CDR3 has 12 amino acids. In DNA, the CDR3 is TGCAGCGTTCGACAGGGACGGTCTGAAGCTTTCTTT. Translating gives CSVRQGRSEAFF.

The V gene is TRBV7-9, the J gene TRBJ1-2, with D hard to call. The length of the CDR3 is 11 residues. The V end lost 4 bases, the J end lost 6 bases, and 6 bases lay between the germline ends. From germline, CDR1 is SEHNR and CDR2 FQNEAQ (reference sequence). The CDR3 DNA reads TGTGCCAGCAGCTCGACTGATGGCTACACCTTC. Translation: CASSSTDGYTF.

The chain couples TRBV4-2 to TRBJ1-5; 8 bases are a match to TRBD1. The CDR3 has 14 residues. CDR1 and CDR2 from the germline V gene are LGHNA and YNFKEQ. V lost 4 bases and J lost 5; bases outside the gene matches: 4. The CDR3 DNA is TGTGCCAGCAGCCTAGAGACAGGGGATCAGCCCCAGCATTTT. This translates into CASSLETGDQPQHF.

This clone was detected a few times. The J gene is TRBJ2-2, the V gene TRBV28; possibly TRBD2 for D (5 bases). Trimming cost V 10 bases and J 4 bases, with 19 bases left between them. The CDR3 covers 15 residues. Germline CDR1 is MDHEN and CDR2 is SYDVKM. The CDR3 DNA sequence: TGTGCCACAAGGGTGGCTCCAGCGGTCACCGGGGAGCTGTTTTTT. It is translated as CATRVAPAVTGELFF.

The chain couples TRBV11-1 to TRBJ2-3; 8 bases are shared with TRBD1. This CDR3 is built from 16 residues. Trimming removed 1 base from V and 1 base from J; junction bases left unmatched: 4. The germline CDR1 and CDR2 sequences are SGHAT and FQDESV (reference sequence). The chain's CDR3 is CASSLVLGQGTDTQYF. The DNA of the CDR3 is TGTGCCAGCAGCTTAGTTTTGGGACAGGGCACAGATACGCAGTATTTT.

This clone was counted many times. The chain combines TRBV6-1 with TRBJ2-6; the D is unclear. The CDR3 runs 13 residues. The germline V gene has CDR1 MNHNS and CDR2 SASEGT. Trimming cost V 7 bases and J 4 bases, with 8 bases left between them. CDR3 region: CASTLTGANVLTF. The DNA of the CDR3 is TGTGCCAGCACTCTGACAGGGGCCAACGTCCTGACTTTC.

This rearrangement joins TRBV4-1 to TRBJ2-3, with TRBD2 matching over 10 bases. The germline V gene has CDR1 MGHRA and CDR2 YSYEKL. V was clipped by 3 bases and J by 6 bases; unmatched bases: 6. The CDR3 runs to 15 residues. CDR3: CASSHFLAGADTQYF. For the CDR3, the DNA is TGCGCCAGCAGCCACTTTCTAGCGGGAGCTGATACGCAGTATTTT.

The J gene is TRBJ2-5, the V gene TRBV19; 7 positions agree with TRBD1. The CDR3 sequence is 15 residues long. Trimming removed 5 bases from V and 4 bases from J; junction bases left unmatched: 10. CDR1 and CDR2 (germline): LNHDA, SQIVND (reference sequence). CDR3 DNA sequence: TGTGCCAGTAGTCCCCGGACAGGTCTGGGAGAGACCCAGTACTTC. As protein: CASSPRTGLGETQYF.

CDR3 nucleotide sequence: TGCGCCAGCAGCTTGGAGCCCAGCACTGAAGCTTTCTTT. Translated: CASSLEPSTEAFF. The chain joins TRBV5-1 to TRBJ1-1; D gene uncertain. CDR1 and CDR2 from the germline V gene are SGHRS and YFSETQ. V shed 0 bases and J shed 4 bases, with 7 bases lying between them. This CDR3 comprises 13 residues. Looking up the rest from reference TRBV5-1 and TRBJ1-1 gives the full variable domain: KAGVTQTPRYLIKTRGQQVTLSCSPISGHRSVSWYQQTPGQGLQFLFEYFSETQRNKGNFPGRFSGRQFSNSRSEMNVSTLELGDSALYLCASSLEPSTEAFFGQGTRLTVV.

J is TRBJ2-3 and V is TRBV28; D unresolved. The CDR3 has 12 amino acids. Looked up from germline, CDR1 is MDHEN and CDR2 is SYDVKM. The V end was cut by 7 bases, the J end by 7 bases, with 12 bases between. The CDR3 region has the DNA TGTGCCAGCATATCAAACGCCTATACGCAGTATTTT. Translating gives CASISNAYTQYF.

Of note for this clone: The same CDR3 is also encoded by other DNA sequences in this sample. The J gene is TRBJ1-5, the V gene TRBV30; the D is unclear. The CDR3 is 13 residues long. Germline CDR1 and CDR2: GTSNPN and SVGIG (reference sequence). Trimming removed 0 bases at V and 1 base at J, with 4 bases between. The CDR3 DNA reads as TGTGCCTGGAGTGTGGCCAGCAATCAGCCCCAGCATTTT. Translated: CAWSVASNQPQHF. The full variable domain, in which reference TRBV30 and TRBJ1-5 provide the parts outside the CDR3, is SQTIHQWPATLVQPVGSPLSLECTVEGTSNPNLYWYRQAAGRGLQLLFYSVGIGQISSEVPQNLSASRPQDRQFILSSKKLLLSDSGFYLCAWSVASNQPQHFGDGTRLSIL.

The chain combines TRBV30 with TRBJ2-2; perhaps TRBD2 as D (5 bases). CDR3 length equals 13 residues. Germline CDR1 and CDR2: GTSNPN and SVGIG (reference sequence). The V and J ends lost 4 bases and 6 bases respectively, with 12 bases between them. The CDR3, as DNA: TGTGCCTGGACCCCACTAGTGGCCGGGGAGCTGTTTTTT. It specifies CAWTPLVAGELFF.

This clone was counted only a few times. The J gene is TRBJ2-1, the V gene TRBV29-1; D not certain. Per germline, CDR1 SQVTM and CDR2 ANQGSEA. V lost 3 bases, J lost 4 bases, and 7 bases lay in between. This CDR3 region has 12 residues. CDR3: CSVEGGYNEQFF. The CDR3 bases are TGCAGCGTTGAGGGCGGATACAATGAGCAGTTCTTC.

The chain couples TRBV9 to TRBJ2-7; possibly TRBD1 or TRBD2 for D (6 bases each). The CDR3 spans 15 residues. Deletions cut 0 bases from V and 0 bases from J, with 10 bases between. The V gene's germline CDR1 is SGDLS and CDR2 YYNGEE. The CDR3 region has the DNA TGTGCCAGCAGCGTAGGGTCGGGGGCCTCCTACGAGCAGTACTTC. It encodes CASSVGSGASYEQYF.

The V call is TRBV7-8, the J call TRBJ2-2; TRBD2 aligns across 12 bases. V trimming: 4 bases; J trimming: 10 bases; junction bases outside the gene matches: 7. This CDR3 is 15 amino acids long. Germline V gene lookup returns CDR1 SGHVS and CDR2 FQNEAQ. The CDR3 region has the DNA TGTGCCAGCAGCTCCTGGACTAGCGGGGTTGTGGAGCTGTTTTTT. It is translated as CASSSWTSGVVELFF.

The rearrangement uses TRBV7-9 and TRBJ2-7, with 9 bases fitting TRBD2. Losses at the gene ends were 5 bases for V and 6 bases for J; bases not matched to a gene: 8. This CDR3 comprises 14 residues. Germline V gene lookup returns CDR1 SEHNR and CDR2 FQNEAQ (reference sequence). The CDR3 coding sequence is TGTGCCAGCAGCAAGACTAGCGGAGGGGTCGAGCAGTACTTC. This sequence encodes CASSKTSGGVEQYF.

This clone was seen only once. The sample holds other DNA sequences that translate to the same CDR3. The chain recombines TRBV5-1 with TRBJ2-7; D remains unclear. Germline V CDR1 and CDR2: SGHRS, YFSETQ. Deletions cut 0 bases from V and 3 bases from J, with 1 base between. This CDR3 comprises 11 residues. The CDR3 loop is CASSLGYEQYF. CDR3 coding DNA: TGCGCCAGCAGCTTGGGCTACGAGCAGTACTTC.

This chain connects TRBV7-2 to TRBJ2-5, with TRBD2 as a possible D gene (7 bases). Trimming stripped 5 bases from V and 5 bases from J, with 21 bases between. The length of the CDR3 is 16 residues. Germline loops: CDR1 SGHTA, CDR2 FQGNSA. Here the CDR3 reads CASSPRRRGQGETQYF. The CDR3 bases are TGTGCCAGCAGCCCACGAAGGCGGGGGCAGGGTGAGACCCAGTACTTC.

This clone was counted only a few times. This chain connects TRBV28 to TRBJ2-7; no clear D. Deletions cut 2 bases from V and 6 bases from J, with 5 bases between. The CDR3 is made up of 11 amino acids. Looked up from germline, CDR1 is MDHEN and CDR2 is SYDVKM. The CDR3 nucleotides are TGTGCCAGCAGTTTACGTCTCGAGCAGTACTTC. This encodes CASSLRLEQYF.